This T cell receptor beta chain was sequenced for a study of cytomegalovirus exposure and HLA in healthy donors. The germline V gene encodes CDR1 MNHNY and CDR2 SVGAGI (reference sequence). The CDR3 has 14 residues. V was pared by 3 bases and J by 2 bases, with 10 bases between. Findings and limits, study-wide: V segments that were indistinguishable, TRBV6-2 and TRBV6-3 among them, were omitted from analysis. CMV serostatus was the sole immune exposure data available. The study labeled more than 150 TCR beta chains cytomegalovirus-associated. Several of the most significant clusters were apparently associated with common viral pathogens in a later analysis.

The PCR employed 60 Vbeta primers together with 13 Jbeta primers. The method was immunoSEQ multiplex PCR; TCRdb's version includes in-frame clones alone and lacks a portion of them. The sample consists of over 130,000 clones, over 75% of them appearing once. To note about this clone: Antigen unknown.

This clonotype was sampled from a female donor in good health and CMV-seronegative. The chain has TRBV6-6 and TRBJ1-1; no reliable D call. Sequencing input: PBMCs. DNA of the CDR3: TGTGCCAGCAGTTATTCAGCGGCAAACACTGAAGCTTTCTTT. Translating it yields CASSYSAANTEAFF.